Sequencing of this T cell receptor beta chain was carried out in a study of blood T cell repertoires in COVID-19. Original processing notes: By means of reference gene primer amplification, nucleated cell counts were estimated. TCRdb's copy holds only in-frame clones and misses some; the assay was immunoSEQ multiplex PCR. D and trimming were read from the DNA, whereas the V and J calls and clone size are those reported in that table. The data show about 200,000 clones, more than 80% seen once. Germline V gives CDR1 MNHEY, CDR2 SVGAGI. This CDR3 has 12 residues. Trimming took 5 bases from V and 6 from J; bases not matched to a gene: 3.

This TCR came from a man younger than 45 who had recovered from COVID-19. Sequenced material: peripheral blood. The rearrangement uses TRBV6-5 and TRBJ2-7, with 8 bases that match TRBD1. The CDR3: CASSRTGREQYF. The DNA for the CDR3 is TGTGCCAGCAGTAGGACAGGGCGCGAGCAGTACTTC.